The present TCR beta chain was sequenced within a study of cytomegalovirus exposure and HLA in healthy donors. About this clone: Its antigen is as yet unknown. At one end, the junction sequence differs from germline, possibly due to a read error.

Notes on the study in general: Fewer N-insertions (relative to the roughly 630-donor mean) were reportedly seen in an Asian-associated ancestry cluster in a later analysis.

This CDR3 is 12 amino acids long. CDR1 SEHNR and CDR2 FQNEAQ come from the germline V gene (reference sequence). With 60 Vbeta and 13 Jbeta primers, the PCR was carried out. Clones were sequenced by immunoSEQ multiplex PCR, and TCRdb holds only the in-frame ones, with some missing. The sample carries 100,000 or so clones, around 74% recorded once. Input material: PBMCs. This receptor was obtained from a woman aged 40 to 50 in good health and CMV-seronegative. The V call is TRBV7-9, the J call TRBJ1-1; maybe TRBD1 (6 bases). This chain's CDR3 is CSSSPSQGEAFF. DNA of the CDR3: TGTTCCAGCAGCCCTTCACAGGGAGAAGCTTTCTTT. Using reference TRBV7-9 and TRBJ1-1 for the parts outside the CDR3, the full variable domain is DTGVSQNPRHKITKRGQNVTFRCDPISEHNRLYWYRQTLGQGPEFLTYFQNEAQLEKSRLLSDRFSAERPKGSFSTLEIQRTEQGDSAMYLCSSSPSQGEAFFGQGTRLTVV.